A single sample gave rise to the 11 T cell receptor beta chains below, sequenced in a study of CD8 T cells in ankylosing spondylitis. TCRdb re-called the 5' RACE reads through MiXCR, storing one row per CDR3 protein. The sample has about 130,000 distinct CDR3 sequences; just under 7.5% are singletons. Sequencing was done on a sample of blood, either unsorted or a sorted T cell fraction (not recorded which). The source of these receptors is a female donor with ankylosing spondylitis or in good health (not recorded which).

The CDR3 is CSAMGHLSSYNEQFF. The CDR3 DNA is TGCAGTGCTATGGGGCACCTGAGCTCCTACAATGAGCAGTTCTTC. The rearrangement uses TRBV20-1 and TRBJ2-1, with D tentatively TRBD1 (5 bases). Trimming removed 4 bases from V and 0 bases from J, with 13 bases in between. The CDR3 runs 15 residues. CDR1 is DFQATT and CDR2 is SNEGSKA in the germline V gene (reference sequence).

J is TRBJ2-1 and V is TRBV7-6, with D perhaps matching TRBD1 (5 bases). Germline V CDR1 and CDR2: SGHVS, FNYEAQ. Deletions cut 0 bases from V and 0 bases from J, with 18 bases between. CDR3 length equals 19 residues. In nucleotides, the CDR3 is TGTGCCAGCAGCTTAGCTTTCTTGGGGCAGAGGAGCTCCTACAATGAGCAGTTCTTC. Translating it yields CASSLAFLGQRSSYNEQFF.

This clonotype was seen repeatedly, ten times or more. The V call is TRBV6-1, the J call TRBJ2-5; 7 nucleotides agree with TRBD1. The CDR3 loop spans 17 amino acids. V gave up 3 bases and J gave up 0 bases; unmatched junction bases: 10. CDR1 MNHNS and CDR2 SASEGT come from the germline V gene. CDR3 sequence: CASSEYRTGHHQETQYF. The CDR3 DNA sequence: TGTGCCAGCAGTGAGTACAGGACAGGCCACCACCAAGAGACCCAGTACTTC.

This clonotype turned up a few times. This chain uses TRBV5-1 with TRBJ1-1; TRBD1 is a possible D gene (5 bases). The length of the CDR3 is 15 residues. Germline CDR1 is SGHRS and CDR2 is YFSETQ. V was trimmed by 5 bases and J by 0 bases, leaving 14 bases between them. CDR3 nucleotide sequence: TGCGCCAGCAGTTCCCAGGGAAATGTGAACACTGAAGCTTTCTTT. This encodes CASSSQGNVNTEAFF. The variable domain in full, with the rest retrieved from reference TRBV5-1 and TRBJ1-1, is KAGVTQTPRYLIKTRGQQVTLSCSPISGHRSVSWYQQTPGQGLQFLFEYFSETQRNKGNFPGRFSGRQFSNSRSEMNVSTLELGDSALYLCASSSQGNVNTEAFFGQGTRLTVV.

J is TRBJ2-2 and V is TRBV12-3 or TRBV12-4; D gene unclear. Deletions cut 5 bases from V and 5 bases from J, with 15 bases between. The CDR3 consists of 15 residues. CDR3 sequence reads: CASSVGSLGTGELFF. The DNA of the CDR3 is TGTGCCAGCAGTGTAGGCTCCCTTGGGACCGGGGAGCTGTTTTTT.

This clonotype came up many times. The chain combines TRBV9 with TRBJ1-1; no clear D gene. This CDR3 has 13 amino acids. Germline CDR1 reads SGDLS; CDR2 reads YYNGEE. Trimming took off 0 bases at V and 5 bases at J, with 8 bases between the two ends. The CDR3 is CASSVALDTEAFF. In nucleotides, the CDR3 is TGTGCCAGCAGCGTAGCTTTGGATACTGAAGCTTTCTTT.

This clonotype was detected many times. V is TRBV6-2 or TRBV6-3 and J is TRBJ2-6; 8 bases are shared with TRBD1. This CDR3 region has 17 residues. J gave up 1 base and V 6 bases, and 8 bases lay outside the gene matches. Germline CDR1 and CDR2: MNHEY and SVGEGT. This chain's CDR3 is CASRTGGPSSGANVLTF. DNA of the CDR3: TGTGCCAGCAGAACAGGGGGTCCCTCTTCTGGGGCCAACGTCCTGACTTTC.

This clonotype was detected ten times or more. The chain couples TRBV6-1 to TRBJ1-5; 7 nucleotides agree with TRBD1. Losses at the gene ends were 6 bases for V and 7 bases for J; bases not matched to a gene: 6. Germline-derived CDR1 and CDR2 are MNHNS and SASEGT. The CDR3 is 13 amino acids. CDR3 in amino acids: CASSLDRRQPQHF. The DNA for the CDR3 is TGTGCCAGCAGCTTGGACAGGAGACAGCCCCAGCATTTT.

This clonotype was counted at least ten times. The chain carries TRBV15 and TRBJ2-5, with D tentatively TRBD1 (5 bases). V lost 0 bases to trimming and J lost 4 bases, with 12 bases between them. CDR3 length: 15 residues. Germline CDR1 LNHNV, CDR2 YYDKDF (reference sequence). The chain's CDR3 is CATSRDPGSGETQYF. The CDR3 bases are TGTGCCACCAGCAGAGACCCAGGGTCCGGAGAGACCCAGTACTTC.

The CDR3 is CASSPDYYNEQFF. The CDR3 DNA sequence: TGTGCCAGCAGCCCGGACTACTACAATGAGCAGTTCTTC. The rearrangement uses TRBV7-2 and TRBJ2-1; perhaps TRBD2 as D (6 bases). This CDR3 region has 13 residues. Germline V lookup: CDR1 SGHTA, CDR2 FQGNSA. V lost 5 bases and J 3 bases, leaving 8 bases between the germline ends.

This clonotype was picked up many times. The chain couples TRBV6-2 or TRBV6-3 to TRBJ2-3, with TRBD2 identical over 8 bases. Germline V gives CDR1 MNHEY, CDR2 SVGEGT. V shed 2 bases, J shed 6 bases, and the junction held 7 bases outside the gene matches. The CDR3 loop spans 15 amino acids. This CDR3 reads CASSYLTGGPDTQYF. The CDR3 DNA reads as TGTGCCAGCAGTTACCTGACGGGGGGGCCCGATACGCAGTATTTT.